This T cell receptor beta chain was sequenced in a study of T cell repertoires in cytomegalovirus infection. Study in general: Public TCR beta signatures indicated both CMV infection and matching HLA type.

With V trimmed by 1 base and J by 2 bases, 14 bases remained unmatched. The CDR3 consists of 19 residues. Germline V gene sequence: CDR1 SGHVS, CDR2 FNYEAQ. This clonotype was seen at least ten times. In TCRdb, the reads were re-called with MiXCR into one record per CDR3 protein. The table lists 450,000 to 550,000 distinct CDR3 sequences, more than 15% of them singletons, with around 25% in the top ten. The chain recombines TRBV7-6 with TRBJ2-5, with TRBD1 matching over 9 bases. This TCR came from a human donor in good health (CMV status not recorded). Some clones in this sample may be carry-over from other donors' samples. Sequencing was carried out using CD8+ T cells from PBMCs. CDR3 bases: TGTGCCAGCAGCTTAGTCCCTCTAGGGACAGGGACGGCGCAAGAGACCCAGTACTTC. Its translation: CASSLVPLGTGTAQETQYF.